One sample yielded the 22 T cell receptor beta chains listed below, sequenced in a study of human T cells and chemical hapten exposure. Each CDR3 protein gets one entry after TCRdb re-called the RACE reads with MiXCR. The sample holds about 40,000 distinct CDR3 sequences, less than 3.5% seen once. Time point meaning: patch test 2, 6 weeks after DPC sensitization. Noted treatment: therapeutic diphenylcyclopropenone sensitization with weekly scalp DPC. Specimen: whole blood, collected in connection with sensitization to the hapten diphenylcyclopropenone (DPC). Every receptor here comes from a man aged 35 to 55 with alopecia areata. Some clones in this sample may be carry-over from other donors' samples.

This clonotype was picked up many times. The chain has TRBV6-5 and TRBJ1-1; D might be TRBD1 (5 bases). V was shortened by 0 bases and J by 7 bases, with 15 bases between the two germline ends. Per germline, CDR1 MNHEY and CDR2 SVGAGI. The CDR3 is 15 residues long. CDR3 coding DNA: TGTGCCAGCAGTTACTCTGGGCAGGGCGGCGATGAAGCTTTCTTT. Its translation: CASSYSGQGGDEAFF.

This clonotype was counted many times. The rearrangement uses TRBV6-6 and TRBJ2-7; no clear D. This CDR3 contains 12 residues. Germline loops: CDR1 MNHNY, CDR2 SVGAGI (reference sequence). Trimming pared 3 bases from V and 7 bases from J, leaving 10 bases between. The chain's CDR3 is CASSYAVGEQYF. The CDR3 nucleotides are TGTGCCAGCAGTTATGCCGTGGGGGAGCAGTACTTC.

V is TRBV6-1 and J is TRBJ1-1, with TRBD1 as a possible D gene (5 bases). CDR1 is MNHNS, CDR2 SASEGT, per germline. V was trimmed by 3 bases and J by 2 bases, leaving 19 bases between them. The CDR3 extends over 17 amino acids. The CDR3 bases are TGTGCCAGCAGTGATCGCAGGGCCAGCCTCAGAAACACTGAAGCTTTCTTT. Its translation: CASSDRRASLRNTEAFF.

This clonotype was found many times. V is TRBV7-8 and J is TRBJ2-1; no clear D gene. The CDR3 spans 13 residues. Germline V CDR1 and CDR2: SGHVS, FQNEAQ. V gave up 5 bases and J gave up 5 bases, with 10 bases separating them. The CDR3 region has the DNA TGTGCCAGCAGCCTGGGAAGAAACAATGAGCAGTTCTTC. This translates into CASSLGRNNEQFF.

Relative to its sample, this clonotype is medium-sized. The CDR3: CASSKTSGRSYEQYF. DNA of the CDR3: TGTGCCAGCAGTAAGACTAGCGGGAGATCTTACGAGCAGTACTTC. The chain combines TRBV28 with TRBJ2-7, with 12 nucleotides matching TRBD2. The CDR3 is made up of 15 amino acids. V dropped 5 bases and J dropped 4; count of bases not matched to a gene: 6. Germline CDR1 and CDR2: MDHEN and SYDVKM.

This clonotype was counted between two and nine times. The chain uses TRBV4-1 and TRBJ2-1; D may be TRBD1 or TRBD2 (5 bases each). The CDR3 is 13 residues long. Trimming removed 4 bases from V and 5 bases from J, with 9 bases in between. Germline CDR1 and CDR2: MGHRA and YSYEKL. In nucleotides, the CDR3 is TGCGCCAGCAGCCGGGGACCCGACAATGAGCAGTTCTTC. Amino acid sequence: CASSRGPDNEQFF.

This clonotype was recorded many times. The rearrangement links TRBV12-3 or TRBV12-4 to TRBJ2-1, with D tentatively TRBD1 or TRBD2 (5 bases each). CDR3 length equals 12 residues. V was cut by 6 bases and J by 7 bases, with 10 bases left in between. The CDR3, as DNA: TGTGCCAGCAGACTTGGGGGAAATGAGCAGTTCTTC. Translation: CASRLGGNEQFF.

In this sample, this clonotype turned up many times. The genes are TRBV6-5 and TRBJ2-7; 12 bases align to TRBD1. Per germline, CDR1 MNHEY and CDR2 SVGAGI. The CDR3 loop spans 18 amino acids. V gave up 0 bases and J gave up 5 bases; unmatched junction bases: 11. The CDR3 protein is CASSYSMFPGQGAHEQYF. The CDR3 nucleotides are TGTGCCAGCAGTTACTCGATGTTCCCGGGACAGGGGGCCCACGAGCAGTACTTC.

This clonotype has a count of ten or more. This rearrangement joins TRBV7-2 to TRBJ2-5; D gene ambiguous. V was trimmed by 0 bases and J by 2 bases, leaving 7 bases between them. The CDR3 is 14 residues long. Germline V gene lookup returns CDR1 SGHTA and CDR2 FQGNSA. CDR3 in amino acids: CASSLAQQQETQYF. Here the CDR3 DNA reads TGTGCCAGCAGCTTAGCCCAGCAGCAAGAGACCCAGTACTTC.

The gene calls are TRBV28 and TRBJ2-7, with a possible D match to TRBD1 (6 bases). Germline V gives CDR1 MDHEN, CDR2 SYDVKM. V lost 5 bases to trimming and J lost 2 bases, with 13 bases between them. The CDR3 has 14 residues. DNA for the CDR3: TGTGCCAGCAGTCCGCCGGGACAAACCTACGAGCAGTACTTC. This translates into CASSPPGQTYEQYF.

This clonotype was seen many times. The chain combines TRBV5-1 with TRBJ2-3; D uncertain. The V end was cut by 0 bases, the J end by 1 base, with 6 bases between. Germline CDR1 is SGHRS and CDR2 is YFSETQ. The CDR3 has 14 amino acids. This chain's CDR3 is CASSLADRTDTQYF. CDR3 bases: TGCGCCAGCAGCTTGGCCGACCGCACAGATACGCAGTATTTT.

This clonotype was observed many times. The chain has TRBV28 and TRBJ2-3, with 8 bases aligning to TRBD2. The CDR3 is 18 amino acids. V shed 6 bases, J shed 2 bases, and the junction held 16 bases outside the gene matches. In germline, CDR1 is MDHEN, CDR2 SYDVKM. CDR3 in DNA: TGTGCCAGCAGCCGAACGAGGGGCGGGAGGAGCCTCACAGATACGCAGTATTTT. It yields the protein CASSRTRGGRSLTDTQYF.

The chain is built from TRBV28 and TRBJ2-6; D call uncertain. The CDR3 is 13 residues long. Trimming cost V 8 bases and J 4 bases, with 9 bases left between them. Germline values: CDR1 MDHEN, CDR2 SYDVKM. The CDR3 spells CASGLSGANVLTF. CDR3 bases: TGTGCCAGCGGGCTGTCGGGGGCCAACGTCCTGACTTTC.

A remark on this clonotype: Just one base apart from a much larger clone, this may be a read error. The chain recombines TRBV28 with TRBJ2-7; TRBD2 is a possible D gene (5 bases). CDR1 is MDHEN and CDR2 is SYDVKM in the germline V gene. The germline V and J ends were trimmed by 4 bases and 4 bases, with 5 bases remaining between them. The CDR3 spans 11 residues. The chain's CDR3 is CASSSGYEQYF. The CDR3 DNA sequence: TGTGCCAGCAGTTCGGGGTACGAGCAGTACTTC. Based on the CDR3 plus reference TRBV28 and TRBJ2-7, the full variable domain is DVKVTQSSRYLVKRTGEKVFLECVQDMDHENMFWYRQDPGLGLRLIYFSYDVKMKEKGDIPEGYSVSREKKERFSLILESASTNQTSMYLCASSSGYEQYFGPGTRLTVT.

This clonotype was recorded at least ten times. This chain links TRBV10-3 with TRBJ2-7, with 7 bases lining up with TRBD2. Trimming cost V 3 bases and J 6 bases; bases outside gene matches: 2. Per the germline V gene, CDR1 is ENHRY and CDR2 is SYGVKD. The CDR3 has 12 amino acids. This CDR3 is CAISDGGSEQYF. CDR3 nucleotide sequence: TGTGCCATCAGTGACGGGGGGAGCGAGCAGTACTTC.

This clonotype was picked up many times. The V call is TRBV10-3, the J call TRBJ1-4; the D gene is possibly TRBD1 (5 bases). The CDR3 extends over 15 amino acids. The germline gives CDR1 ENHRY, CDR2 SYGVKD. Trimming cost V 10 bases and J 0 bases, with 15 bases left between them. The CDR3: CATRGDGTTNEKLFF. As DNA, the CDR3 is TGTGCCACCAGAGGGGACGGCACAACTAATGAAAAACTGTTTTTT.

By share, this clonotype ranks as medium-sized. J is TRBJ2-3 and V is TRBV5-1; D not certain. The CDR3 extends over 12 amino acids. In germline, CDR1 is SGHRS, CDR2 YFSETQ. V lost 5 bases to trimming and J lost 2 bases, with 6 bases between them. CDR3 DNA: TGCGCCAGCAGTTCCACCACAGATACGCAGTATTTT. It yields the protein CASSSTTDTQYF.

This clonotype came up many times. The chain uses TRBV25-1 and TRBJ1-4; 10 bases agree with TRBD1. The V and J ends lost 2 bases and 7 bases, in that order; junction bases with no gene match: 7. Germline assignment: CDR1 MGHDK and CDR2 SYGVNS. This CDR3 is 16 amino acids long. CDR3 nucleotide sequence: TGTGCCAGCAGTGAAGGGGTGACAGGGGGCCGTGAAAAACTGTTTTTT. It specifies CASSEGVTGGREKLFF.

This clonotype showed up just a few times. V usage is TRBV6-5 and J usage is TRBJ2-1, with D perhaps matching TRBD2 (6 bases). V lost 5 bases, J lost 12 bases, and 17 bases lay in between. The CDR3 loop spans 13 amino acids. Germline V gene sequence: CDR1 MNHEY, CDR2 SVGAGI. The CDR3 DNA sequence: TGTGCCAGCAGTCCCCTAGCGTCGGTATGGCAGTTCTTC. Protein: CASSPLASVWQFF.

This clonotype was recorded many times. The J gene is TRBJ2-7, the V gene TRBV20-1, with D perhaps TRBD2 (5 bases). This CDR3 region has 13 residues. Germline CDR1 and CDR2: DFQATT and SNEGSKA (reference sequence). V was shortened by 4 bases and J by 3 bases, with 13 bases between the two germline ends. CDR3 in amino acids: CSATMRRSYEQYF. In DNA, the CDR3 is TGCAGTGCTACTATGAGGAGGAGCTACGAGCAGTACTTC.

This clonotype was seen many times. V is TRBV20-1 and J is TRBJ2-1; the match to TRBD2 covers 7 bases. Germline CDR1 reads DFQATT; CDR2 reads SNEGSKA (reference sequence). The V segment lost 4 bases and the J segment 7 bases; nucleotides outside the gene matches: 10. This CDR3 comprises 14 residues. CDR3 protein: CSAKIPRERNEQFF. As DNA, the CDR3 is TGCAGTGCTAAAATACCGCGGGAGAGGAATGAGCAGTTCTTC.

This clonotype was counted at least ten times. This chain joins TRBV14 and TRBJ2-2; 9 positions agree with TRBD1. The CDR3 length is 15 residues. CDR1 is SGHDN and CDR2 is FVKESK in the germline V gene. Losses at the gene ends were 4 bases for V and 6 bases for J; bases not matched to a gene: 6. DNA of the CDR3: TGTGCCAGCAGCCTCCACAGGGGGCAGGCCGGGGAGCTGTTTTTT. This gives the protein CASSLHRGQAGELFF.